This T cell receptor beta chain comes out of a study of shared clonotypes between healthy human individuals. The overall study: Three plates each covered CD4 naive and memory; CD8 naive two, CD8 memory one.

CD8 cells classed as naive were CD45RO-negative and positively selected for CCR7, excluding terminally differentiated effector memory CD45RA+ cells. Across several immunoSEQ plates, the genomic DNA of each subset was split evenly. TCRdb's copy holds only in-frame clones and misses some; the assay was immunoSEQ multiplex PCR. This table holds about 2 million clones, about 95% found once. This CDR3 is 17 amino acids long. The V gene end was trimmed by 1 base and the J gene end by 1 base; junction bases not matched to a gene: 9. The germline V gene encodes CDR1 LNHNV and CDR2 YYDKDF (reference sequence).

The receptor's source is a man younger than 35 in good health. V usage is TRBV15 and J usage is TRBJ1-1; TRBD1 matches at 7 bases. The specimen sequenced was naive CD8+ T cells sorted from blood. The CDR3 protein is CATSRGGRQGPNTEAFF. CDR3 nucleotide sequence: TGTGCCACCAGCAGAGGCGGCAGACAGGGACCGAACACTGAAGCTTTCTTT.